This TCR beta chain derives from a study of beta chain features in type 1 diabetes. General study results and limits: Diminished insertions and augmented deletions at VDJ junctions characterized type 1 diabetes patients.

Remarks on this clone: Its antigen is not identified.

Expressed TCRB transcripts were sequenced because the isolated RNA had all been reverse transcribed beforehand. The repertoire was sequenced with immunoSEQ multiplex PCR; TCRdb's copy has only in-frame clones and lacks some. This repertoire shows about 900,000 clones, 17% found once; its top ten account for 0.02% to 0.025%. Trimming pared 0 bases from V and 2 bases from J, leaving 11 bases between. Germline loops: CDR1 SEHNR, CDR2 FQNEAQ (reference sequence). The CDR3 length is 15 residues. The chain links TRBV7-9 to TRBJ2-7, with D uncertain. Sequenced input: naive CD4+ T cells from blood. The origin of this receptor is a woman younger than 30 in good health. CDR3 nucleotide sequence: TGTGCCAGCAGCTTAGCCAGGCCTGTCCCCTACGAGCAGTACTTC. This encodes CASSLARPVPYEQYF.